The rows below give T cell receptor beta chains drawn from one sample of a study of CD8+ T cells in alopecia areata. This table comes from immunoSEQ multiplex PCR, and its TCRdb copy is limited to in-frame clones, with some not included. The sample has about 140,000 clones, about 86% seen once. The sequencing used CD8+ T cells sorted from blood, collected at week 4, from a patient treated with tofacitinib. These receptors were obtained from a human donor with alopecia areata. Both conserved end residues are part of each CDR3. Fields, in order: D gene, J gene, clone size, V gene, CDR3 DNA, CDR3 protein. D genes are given only for firm matches. Size tells how often a clone was seen (once, few, many) or the class of an expanded clone, and some rows leave it out.

>-|TRBJ1-2|-|TRBV7-2
TGTGCCGGCTATGACCGGGACTACGGCTACACCTTC
CAGYDRDYGYTF
>TRBD1|TRBJ1-2|-|TRBV7-2
TGTGCCAGCAGCCTAGGGACAGGCGAATTGGGCTACACCTTC
CASSLGTGELGYTF
>-|TRBJ1-1|once|TRBV27
TGTGTAGTAGTTGGGGGGAACACTGAAGCTTTCTTT
CVVVGGNTEAFF
>TRBD1|TRBJ2-7|-|TRBV5-1
TGCGCCAGCAGCGCCGCCGGGACAGGGGGCCCCTACGAGCAGTACTTC
CASSAAGTGGPYEQYF
>-|TRBJ1-4|-|TRBV18
TGTGCCAGCTCACCAGTACCCCGTGAGGAACTGTTTTTT
CASSPVPREELFF
>-|TRBJ1-2|-|TRBV5-6
TGTGCCAGCAGCCCCTCGTATGGGCGCTATGGCTACACCTTC
CASSPSYGRYGYTF
>-|TRBJ2-7|-|TRBV29-1
TGCAGCGTTGGTGGGGGCTCCTACGAGCAGTACTTC
CSVGGGSYEQYF
>TRBD1|TRBJ2-1|-|TRBV7-9
TGTGCCAGCAGCTTCCGAGGGGGCAACTACAATGAGCAGTTCTTC
CASSFRGGNYNEQFF
>-|TRBJ1-2|-|TRBV27
TGTGCCAGTCGGGATGGGGGGAACTATGGCTACACCTTC
CASRDGGNYGYTF
>TRBD2|TRBJ2-5|-|TRBV27
TGTGCCAGCCGGGGGGAGGCCAGGACCCAAGAGACCCAGTACTTC
CASRGEARTQETQYF
>-|TRBJ2-7|-|TRBV6-6
TGTGCCAGCAGTTACTCGACTTATTACGAGCAGTACTTC
CASSYSTYYEQYF
>-|TRBJ1-2|-|TRBV19
TGTGCCAGTAGTACGCCGGAGGACACTCTCAGAAGTGGCTACACCTTC
CASSTPEDTLRSGYTF
>-|TRBJ2-3|-|TRBV30
TGTGCCGGGAAGACCTCCACAGATACGCAGTATTTT
CAGKTSTDTQYF
>-|TRBJ1-5|-|TRBV27
TGTGCCAGCAGCCCAGGGTCTGGGGGGGCGCCCCAGCATTTT
CASSPGSGGAPQHF
>TRBD1|TRBJ2-2|-|TRBV29-1
TGCAGCGTTTCCCCTACCGGCCAGGGGGCAAACACCGGGGAGCTGTTTTTT
CSVSPTGQGANTGELFF